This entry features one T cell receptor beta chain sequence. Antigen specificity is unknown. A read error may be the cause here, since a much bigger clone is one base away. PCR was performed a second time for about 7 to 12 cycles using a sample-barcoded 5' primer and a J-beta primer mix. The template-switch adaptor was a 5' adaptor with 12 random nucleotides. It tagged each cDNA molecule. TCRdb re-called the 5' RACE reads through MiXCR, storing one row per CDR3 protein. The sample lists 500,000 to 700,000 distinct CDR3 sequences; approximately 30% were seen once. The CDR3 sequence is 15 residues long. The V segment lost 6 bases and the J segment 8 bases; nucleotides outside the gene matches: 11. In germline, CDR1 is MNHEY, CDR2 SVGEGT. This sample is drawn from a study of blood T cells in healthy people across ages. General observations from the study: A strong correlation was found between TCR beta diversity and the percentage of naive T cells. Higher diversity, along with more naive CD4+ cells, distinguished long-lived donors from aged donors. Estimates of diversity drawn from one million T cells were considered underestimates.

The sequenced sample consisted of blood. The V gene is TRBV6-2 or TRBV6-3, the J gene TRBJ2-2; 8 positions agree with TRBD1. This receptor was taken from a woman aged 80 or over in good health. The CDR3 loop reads CASSLGAGGAGELFF. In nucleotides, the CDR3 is TGTGCCAGCAGCCTGGGGGCAGGGGGCGCGGGGGAGCTGTTTTTT.